This TCR beta chain was captured by sequencing in a study of T cell responses to AZD1222 COVID-19 vaccine (dated by TCRdb to about 2021). For the study in its entirety: AZD1222 recipients given second doses at about 4 weeks or at about 12 weeks were pooled, since spike-specific TCR depth and breadth were not found to differ between the two schedules. A total of 233 trial participants underwent TCR sequencing, of whom some 210 received two doses of AZD1222 and roughly 25 received two doses of the MenACWY control vaccine. Trial participants were enrolled into age subgroups of 18-55, 56-69 and 70-plus years, which contained 148, 28 and 57 TCR-sequenced participants, respectively. Points the paper makes about the study in general: Conclusions about previously exposed vaccinees were limited because only six or seven AZD1222 recipients were SARS-CoV-2 seropositive at baseline. Vaccine-associated CD4 TCRs spanned the whole spike protein, with dominant responses in regions 160-218 and 743-854. In the small 56-69-year group, the increase in depth fell short of significance, most likely because of low power. Most participants were white British and females outnumbered males, and the authors suggested that clonal diversity may have been underestimated. Because no samples from the day 14 peak response were available, repertoires could be characterized only after the peak T cell response. After two AZD1222 doses, both the breadth and the depth of spike-specific TCRs were significantly higher than at day 0 and than in MenACWY recipients. Epitopes outside the regions mutated in the B.1.351 and B.1.1.7 variants were reportedly recognized by nearly half of the unique spike-specific TCRs.

The CDR3 regions of human TCRbeta chains were analyzed by immunosequencing. Processing in the source paper ran as follows. Repertoire TCRs were matched against a reference library of SARS-CoV-2-specific TCRs generated with the MIRA antigen-specificity platform. Breadth was defined as the fraction of unique TCRs that were SARS-CoV-2-associated. Depth was defined as the fraction of total T cells that were SARS-CoV-2-associated. Using the MIRA data, each spike-specific TCR was mapped to the spike region that the TCR reacts to and placed in a CD4 or CD8 class. Log10-transformed breadth and depth values were compared by one-way ANOVA with Sidak's multiple comparisons tests. As stored in TCRdb, this immuneACCESS dataset retains in-frame rearrangements with V and J assigned. A fraction of the clones does not appear; measured against another copy, unresolved V genes explain less than half of the discrepancy, and the remainder lacks a known reason. D and trimming were read from the DNA, whereas the V and J calls and clone size are those reported in that table. The table for this sample lists 66,000 or so clones; approximately 84% of them were counted only once. The ten largest make up 15% to 20% of the sample.

The time point label, read with the paper, signifies: baseline before first vaccination. Samples from vaccinated people were obtained from the UK trials COV001 and COV002, which included a single-blind randomized controlled phase 2/3 trial of AZD1222 (ChAdOx1 nCoV-19) in healthy adults. For TCRbeta chain sequencing, PBMC samples were collected from trial participants at day 0 and at day 28 after the second dose. On this clone: Its antigen remains unidentified. No base qualities exist here, and no much larger clone lies one base off it.

The germline ends are 5 bases apart after V is trimmed by 1 base and J by 1 base. From cysteine to phenylalanine, the CDR3 is 13 amino acids long. Of all the DNA, just the CDR3 is kept, 39 bases in frame from base 1. CDR1 and CDR2 are drawn from the germline V gene (reference sequence): GTSNPN, SVGIG. This receptor chain uses TRBV30 and TRBJ1-5; the D gene assignment is ambiguous. This clonotype originated in an adult in good health. Here the sequenced sample was peripheral blood, taken on day 0 of AZD1222 vaccination. Here is the DNA: TGTGCCTGGAGTGGAGGAAGCAATCAGCCCCAGCATTTT. This is translated as CAWSGGSNQPQHF.